Listed here are 24 T cell receptor beta chains from one sample, sequenced in a study of long-term antiretroviral therapy in people with HIV. Researchers report immunoSEQ v3.0 was run at survey level. Some clones are missing from TCRdb's copy, which holds only in-frame ones; the method was immunoSEQ multiplex PCR. The sample has 42,000 or so clones; less than 90% are singletons. Material: unsorted PBMCs, obtained 1.2 years after starting antiretroviral therapy. These receptors were obtained from a woman aged 45 to 65 with HIV.

This chain links TRBV19 with TRBJ2-2, with 7 bases that match TRBD1. The germline gives CDR1 LNHDA, CDR2 SQIVND (reference sequence). V trimming: 6 bases; J trimming: 5 bases; junction bases outside the gene matches: 0. The CDR3 runs 12 residues. The CDR3 loop reads CASSRGTGELFF. The CDR3 coding sequence is TGTGCCAGTAGCAGGGGGACCGGGGAGCTGTTTTTT.

A remark on this clone: This specimen includes other DNA sequences encoding the same CDR3. The CDR3: CAISESRLSVGAETQYF. The CDR3 nucleotides read TGTGCCATCAGTGAGTCGCGGTTGTCGGTAGGGGCAGAGACCCAGTACTTC. The rearrangement joins TRBV10-3 to TRBJ2-5; possibly TRBD1 for D (5 bases). Germline lookup yields CDR1 ENHRY and CDR2 SYGVKD. Trimming pared 0 bases from V and 4 bases from J, leaving 18 bases between. The CDR3 is made up of 17 amino acids.

Only one count was recorded for this clone. The V gene is TRBV28, the J gene TRBJ2-2, with 8 nucleotides matching TRBD2. CDR3 length: 22 residues. J lost 6 bases, V lost 6 bases, and 30 bases had no gene match. Per the germline V gene, CDR1 is MDHEN and CDR2 is SYDVKM. The CDR3 loop reads CASSPKRGVPPGGPVSAGELFF. The CDR3 coding sequence is TGTGCCAGCAGCCCCAAGAGGGGGGTACCCCCGGGGGGGCCCGTCTCCGCCGGGGAGCTGTTTTTT. The full variable domain, its missing parts supplied by reference TRBV28 and TRBJ2-2, is DVKVTQSSRYLVKRTGEKVFLECVQDMDHENMFWYRQDPGLGLRLIYFSYDVKMKEKGDIPEGYSVSREKKERFSLILESASTNQTSMYLCASSPKRGVPPGGPVSAGELFFGEGSRLTVL.

This clone was detected only once. The J gene is TRBJ1-2, the V gene TRBV30; TRBD1 matches at 8 bases. After removal of 1 base from V and 10 bases from J, the junction contained 5 bases not matched to a gene. The CDR3 sequence is 12 residues long. In germline, CDR1 is GTSNPN, CDR2 SVGIG (reference sequence). The CDR3 reads CAWSAGQGFYTF. Here the CDR3 DNA reads TGTGCCTGGAGTGCCGGACAGGGATTCTACACCTTC.

CDR3 nucleotide sequence: TGTGCCAGCAGCTTAGGGGACGCTAGCTCCTACGAGCAGTACTTC. This sequence encodes CASSLGDASSYEQYF. The V and J genes are TRBV7-2 and TRBJ2-7; possibly TRBD1 or TRBD2 for D (5 bases each). V was trimmed by 1 base and J by 0 bases, leaving 10 bases between them. In germline, CDR1 is SGHTA, CDR2 FQGNSA. The CDR3 consists of 15 residues.

This chain links TRBV5-1 with TRBJ2-3; 7 nucleotides match TRBD2. Trimming cost V 0 bases and J 0 bases; bases outside gene matches: 4. The length of the CDR3 is 16 residues. Looked up from germline, CDR1 is SGHRS and CDR2 is YFSETQ. The CDR3 is CASSLVVAGSTDTQYF. The CDR3 nucleotides are TGCGCCAGCAGCTTGGTCGTAGCGGGTAGCACAGATACGCAGTATTTT. The full variable domain, its missing parts supplied by reference TRBV5-1 and TRBJ2-3, is KAGVTQTPRYLIKTRGQQVTLSCSPISGHRSVSWYQQTPGQGLQFLFEYFSETQRNKGNFPGRFSGRQFSNSRSEMNVSTLELGDSALYLCASSLVVAGSTDTQYFGPGTRLTVL.

The J gene is TRBJ1-2, the V gene TRBV19; TRBD1 might be the D (5 bases). Germline CDR1 is LNHDA and CDR2 is SQIVND (reference sequence). The CDR3 is 13 amino acids. Trimming removed 0 bases at V and 7 bases at J, with 9 bases between. The CDR3 nucleotides are TGTGCCAGTAGTATAGAAAGGGGTTTTGGCTACACCTTC. Amino acid sequence: CASSIERGFGYTF. Full variable domain (rest looked up from reference TRBV19 and TRBJ1-2): DGGITQSPKYLFRKEGQNVTLSCEQNLNHDAMYWYRQDPGQGLRLIYYSQIVNDFQKGDIAEGYSVSREKKESFPLTVTSAQKNPTAFYLCASSIERGFGYTFGSGTRLTVV.

This sequence joins TRBV2 and TRBJ2-3, with D perhaps TRBD2 (6 bases). CDR3 length: 10 residues. Germline V gives CDR1 SNHLY, CDR2 FYNNEI. Trimming took 6 bases from V and 13 from J, leaving 11 bases between them. The DNA for the CDR3 is TGTGCCAGCAGACGGGACTTAAAGTATTTT. Protein: CASRRDLKYF.

The chain combines TRBV5-1 with TRBJ2-3, with D tentatively TRBD1 (5 bases). Germline V gene data show CDR1 as SGHRS and CDR2 as YFSETQ. V lost 7 bases and J 1 base, leaving 13 bases between the germline ends. The CDR3 spans 14 residues. CDR3 nucleotides: TGCGCCAGCGGGGCGTATATGGGCACAGATACGCAGTATTTT. Translated, it gives CASGAYMGTDTQYF.

This clone was recorded only once. The V call is TRBV5-6, the J call TRBJ1-1; D is perhaps TRBD1 (5 bases). The CDR3 contains 13 residues. V was pared by 6 bases and J by 0 bases, with 9 bases between. The germline V gene has CDR1 SGHDT and CDR2 YYEEEE. The CDR3 spells CASKGTVNTEAFF. DNA for the CDR3: TGTGCCAGCAAGGGGACGGTGAACACTGAAGCTTTCTTT.

The chain is built from TRBV5-5 and TRBJ1-4; weak D call: TRBD1 (5 bases). Trimming took off 0 bases at V and 8 bases at J, with 11 bases between the two ends. The germline V gene encodes CDR1 SGHKS and CDR2 YYEKEE (reference sequence). There are 14 residues in the CDR3. The CDR3 loop is CASSLVAGFEKLFF. DNA for the CDR3: TGTGCCAGCAGCTTGGTGGCAGGGTTCGAAAAACTGTTTTTT.

CDR3 DNA sequence: TGCAGCGTTGATCGCAGGGCTCAGGGCTACACCTTC. Protein sequence: CSVDRRAQGYTF. The V gene is TRBV29-1, the J gene TRBJ1-2; D is perhaps TRBD1 (5 bases). The germline V gene encodes CDR1 SQVTM and CDR2 ANQGSEA. The CDR3 consists of 12 residues. V was shortened by 3 bases and J by 8 bases, with 13 bases between the two germline ends.

CDR3 region: CASSFRGQGEQYF. As DNA, the CDR3 is TGTGCCAGCAGCTTTCGGGGGCAAGGCGAGCAGTACTTC. This sequence joins TRBV7-2 and TRBJ2-7, with D possibly called TRBD1 or TRBD2 (6 bases each). This CDR3 region has 13 residues. V lost 3 bases and J 6 bases, leaving 12 bases between the germline ends. The germline V gene encodes CDR1 SGHTA and CDR2 FQGNSA.

This sequence joins TRBV2 and TRBJ2-2; 8 positions match TRBD2. Germline V lookup: CDR1 SNHLY, CDR2 FYNNEI. The J segment lost 6 bases and the V segment lost 2 bases, leaving 5 bases of the junction unmatched. This CDR3 comprises 15 residues. Written as DNA, the CDR3 is TGTGCCAGCAGTGAATCCGGGGGGGCCGCCGGGGAGCTGTTTTTT. This encodes CASSESGGAAGELFF.

CDR3 sequence reads: CASSIAAGGQPQHF. The DNA for the CDR3 is TGTGCCAGCAGCATTGCTGCAGGGGGTCAGCCCCAGCATTTT. This sequence joins TRBV5-6 and TRBJ1-5; 7 positions agree with TRBD1. Germline V CDR1 and CDR2: SGHDT, YYEEEE. V shed 4 bases and J 6 bases; nucleotides not matched to a gene: 7. CDR3 length: 14 amino acids. Combining the CDR3 with reference TRBV5-6 and TRBJ1-5 gives the whole variable domain DAGVTQSPTHLIKTRGQQVTLRCSPKSGHDTVSWYQQALGQGPQFIFQYYEEEERQRGNFPDRFSGHQFPNYSSELNVNALLLGDSALYLCASSIAAGGQPQHFGDGTRLSIL.

A single count supports this clone. This chain connects TRBV11-3 to TRBJ2-3; 10 positions agree with TRBD1. With V trimmed by 1 base and J by 0 bases, 7 bases remained unmatched. The CDR3 sequence is 18 residues long. The germline V gene encodes CDR1 SGHNT and CDR2 YENEEA. The CDR3 DNA reads TGTGCCAGCAGCTTAGGCCGGGACAGGGGACCCAGCACAGATACGCAGTATTTT. This encodes CASSLGRDRGPSTDTQYF.

Only a few counts were recorded for this clone. V is TRBV2 and J is TRBJ2-2, with a possible D match to TRBD2 (6 bases). V was clipped by 6 bases and J by 0 bases, with 11 bases between them. The CDR3 is 15 residues long. The germline V gene has CDR1 SNHLY and CDR2 FYNNEI. Here the CDR3 DNA reads TGTGCCAGCAGGTGGGACTCAACGAACACCGGGGAGCTGTTTTTT. Protein product: CASRWDSTNTGELFF.

The table lists this clone with a count of one. The chain employs TRBV10-3 and TRBJ2-1; 15 bases are shared with TRBD2. Trimming removed 2 bases from V and 9 bases from J; junction bases left unmatched: 11. Germline V gene sequence: CDR1 ENHRY, CDR2 SYGVKD. The CDR3 contains 18 residues. CDR3 in amino acids: CAISEGTSGGTPSGEQFF. In nucleotides, the CDR3 is TGTGCCATCAGTGAGGGGACTAGCGGGGGGACCCCCTCGGGTGAGCAGTTCTTC.

This chain uses TRBV28 with TRBJ2-7; D perhaps matches TRBD2 (6 bases). The germline V gene encodes CDR1 MDHEN and CDR2 SYDVKM. The CDR3 is made up of 12 amino acids. V was shortened by 2 bases and J by 6 bases, with 8 bases between the two germline ends. In DNA, the CDR3 is TGTGCCAGCAGTTTAGGAGGGCCCGAGCAGTACTTC. Encoded protein: CASSLGGPEQYF.

This clone was picked up one time. This chain connects TRBV11-1 to TRBJ1-1, with D maybe TRBD1 (6 bases). CDR3 size: 14 residues. The germline CDR1 and CDR2 sequences are SGHAT and FQDESV (reference sequence). The V gene lost 0 bases and the J gene lost 7 bases, with 12 bases spanning the gap. DNA for the CDR3: TGTGCCAGCAGCTTAGCGACCGGGACATTTGAAGCTTTCTTT. It translates to CASSLATGTFEAFF.

This clone has just one count. One end of the junction varies from germline; a read error may be responsible. J is TRBJ2-3 and V is TRBV5-1; tentative D call: TRBD2 (6 bases). The CDR3 loop spans 16 amino acids. CDR1 SGHRS and CDR2 YFSETQ come from the germline V gene. The CDR3: CVSSLSGTPKTDTQYF. As DNA, the CDR3 is TGCGTCAGCAGCTTGTCCGGGACTCCTAAGACAGATACGCAGTATTTT.

The V and J genes are TRBV5-5 and TRBJ1-2; TRBD1 matches at 8 bases. The CDR3 contains 18 residues. CDR1 and CDR2 from the germline V gene are SGHKS and YYEKEE (reference sequence). V lost 0 bases and J lost 8; bases outside the gene matches: 18. The DNA of the CDR3 is TGTGCCAGCAGCTTGGTAGGAGGGACAGGTCCCCCGTTGGGAGGCTACACCTTC. Residues: CASSLVGGTGPPLGGYTF. The full variable domain, its missing parts supplied by reference TRBV5-5 and TRBJ1-2, is DAGVTQSPTHLIKTRGQQVTLRCSPISGHKSVSWYQQVLGQGPQFIFQYYEKEERGRGNFPDRFSARQFPNYSSELNVNALLLGDSALYLCASSLVGGTGPPLGGYTFGSGTRLTVV.

This clone was detected only once. V usage is TRBV5-6 and J usage is TRBJ1-2, with unresolved D. This CDR3 has 15 amino acids. V was cut by 0 bases and J by 2 bases, with 11 bases left in between. CDR1 SGHDT and CDR2 YYEEEE come from the germline V gene. The CDR3 region is CASSLVEGPNYGYTF. Here the CDR3 DNA reads TGTGCCAGCAGCTTGGTCGAAGGCCCGAACTATGGCTACACCTTC.

The rearrangement links TRBV11-3 to TRBJ2-2, with 9 nucleotides matching TRBD2. The germline V gene encodes CDR1 SGHNT and CDR2 YENEEA. Germline trimming cut 1 base from V and 3 bases from J; bases unmatched to any gene: 15. The CDR3 extends over 20 amino acids. In nucleotides, the CDR3 is TGTGCCAGCAGCTTAGTATCCTTCGGGGCGGGGGGGCCGGACACCGGGGAGCTGTTTTTT. It encodes CASSLVSFGAGGPDTGELFF.